The next 28 T cell receptor beta chains were all read from a single sample in a study of cytomegalovirus exposure and HLA in healthy donors (dated by TCRdb to about 2017). Library method: the immunoSEQ multiplex PCR assay. A mixture of 60 forward primers for TCR Vbeta segments and 13 reverse primers for TCR Jbeta segments was used in the multiplex PCR. The table comes from immuneACCESS by way of TCRdb, which keeps in-frame sequences with V and J called. Part of the clones is missing from these tables; in studies checked, under half for an unresolved V gene and the rest for unknown reasons. In this sample the table shows around 120,000 clones, 79% of which occur a single time. Together, the top ten hold around 3.1% of the sample. The sequencing input was PBMCs. These receptors originate from a woman aged 35 to 49 in good health and CMV-seronegative.

The rearrangement joins TRBV7-6 to TRBJ2-2, with 7 bases lining up with TRBD1. Unmatched junction bases numbered 14, after V lost 5 bases and J lost 2 bases. This CDR3 is 18 amino acids long. The germline V gene has CDR1 SGHVS and CDR2 FNYEAQ. The CDR3 spells CASSRPVARDSNTGELFF. DNA of the CDR3: TGTGCCAGCAGCAGACCCGTCGCTCGGGACAGCAACACCGGGGAGCTGTTTTTT.

CDR3 sequence: CAWTPDRNTEAFF. As DNA, the CDR3 is TGTGCCTGGACCCCGGACAGGAACACTGAAGCTTTCTTT. This chain joins TRBV30 and TRBJ1-1; perhaps TRBD1 as D (6 bases). In germline, CDR1 is GTSNPN, CDR2 SVGIG (reference sequence). The V gene lost 4 bases and the J gene lost 1 base, with 10 bases spanning the gap. The CDR3 covers 13 residues.

This clone came up once. The V and J genes are TRBV2 and TRBJ2-7; D is perhaps TRBD1 (5 bases). The CDR3 runs 14 residues. Trimming cost V 5 bases and J 2 bases, with 13 bases left between them. CDR1 and CDR2 (germline): SNHLY, FYNNEI. CDR3 sequence reads: CASSLGQGTYEQYF. The CDR3 DNA is TGTGCCAGCAGTTTGGGGCAGGGAACCTACGAGCAGTACTTC.

The chain combines TRBV15 with TRBJ1-6; D might be TRBD1 (5 bases). The germline gives CDR1 LNHNV, CDR2 YYDKDF (reference sequence). The CDR3 extends over 15 amino acids. Deletions cut 0 bases from V and 18 bases from J, with 21 bases between. The DNA for the CDR3 is TGTGCCACCAGCAGAGATCCTTCGGACGGCCGGGGGTCCCACTTT. Protein product: CATSRDPSDGRGSHF.

The CDR3 region is CASSFRRGSGYTF. The DNA of the CDR3 is TGTGCCAGCAGTTTTCGACGGGGATCTGGCTACACCTTC. The chain carries TRBV28 and TRBJ1-2; the D is unclear. Germline CDR1 is MDHEN and CDR2 is SYDVKM. This CDR3 comprises 13 residues. V lost 3 bases and J 7 bases, leaving 12 bases between the germline ends.

The chain combines TRBV7-9 with TRBJ1-6; D is undetermined. The germline V gene encodes CDR1 SEHNR and CDR2 FQNEAQ (reference sequence). This CDR3 contains 14 residues. Trimming left V 5 bases short and J 7 bases short, with 12 bases between. CDR3 sequence reads: CASSIQNRNSPLHF. In nucleotides, the CDR3 is TGTGCCAGCAGCATACAGAACCGGAATTCACCCCTCCACTTT. The full variable domain, rest sourced from reference TRBV7-9 and TRBJ1-6, is DTGVSQNPRHKITKRGQNVTFRCDPISEHNRLYWYRQTLGQGPEFLTYFQNEAQLEKSRLLSDRFSAERPKGSFSTLEIQRTEQGDSAMYLCASSIQNRNSPLHFGNGTRLTVT.

The gene calls are TRBV5-8 and TRBJ2-2, with D hard to call. There are 16 residues in the CDR3. Germline V gene data show CDR1 as SGHTS and CDR2 as YDEGEE. Trimming removed 0 bases at V and 0 bases at J, with 9 bases between. The CDR3 DNA reads TGTGCCAGCAGCTTGGAGCCATACGCGAACACCGGGGAGCTGTTTTTT. Its translation is CASSLEPYANTGELFF.

The V and J genes are TRBV7-2 and TRBJ2-7, with TRBD2 matching over 9 bases. The CDR3 covers 14 residues. Germline V CDR1 and CDR2: SGHTA, FQGNSA. J was trimmed by 5 bases and V by 4 bases; bases with no gene match: 6. Here the CDR3 DNA reads TGTGCCAGCAGCTCAACCGGGACTAGCAACGAGCAGTACTTC. Its translation is CASSSTGTSNEQYF.

In DNA form, the CDR3 reads TGTGCCAGCAGTTTCACAGGGACAACTAATGAAAAACTGTTTTTT. Its translation is CASSFTGTTNEKLFF. This chain links TRBV5-8 with TRBJ1-4, with D possibly matching TRBD1 (6 bases). The CDR3 loop spans 15 amino acids. With 5 bases removed from V and 0 bases from J, the gap between germline ends came to 11 bases. CDR1 is SGHTS, CDR2 YDEGEE, per germline.

Only one count was recorded for this clone. The rearrangement joins TRBV19 to TRBJ1-6, with 9 nucleotides matching TRBD1. CDR1 and CDR2 (germline): LNHDA, SQIVND (reference sequence). The J segment lost 10 bases and the V segment lost 8 bases, leaving 6 bases of the junction unmatched. This CDR3 contains 13 residues. This CDR3 is CASGNRGLSPLHF. For the CDR3, the DNA is TGTGCCAGTGGGAACAGGGGGCTCTCACCCCTCCACTTT.

This chain joins TRBV29-1 and TRBJ2-7; D ambiguous. This CDR3 comprises 12 residues. Germline values: CDR1 SQVTM, CDR2 ANQGSEA. Trimming took 3 bases from V and 0 from J, leaving 6 bases between them. CDR3 amino acids: CSVDGGSYEQYF. The DNA for the CDR3 is TGCAGCGTTGACGGCGGCTCCTACGAGCAGTACTTC.

CDR3: CASSDSWGGRVSYEQYF. DNA of the CDR3: TGCGCCAGCAGCGATTCGTGGGGCGGGAGGGTCTCCTACGAGCAGTACTTC. The rearrangement links TRBV10-2 to TRBJ2-7, with 9 bases that match TRBD2. The V gene end was trimmed by 6 bases and the J gene end by 0 bases; junction bases not matched to a gene: 12. Germline V gene lookup returns CDR1 WSHSY and CDR2 SAAADI. The CDR3 sequence is 17 residues long.

This clone was counted between two and nine times. The rearrangement joins TRBV19 to TRBJ2-7; 8 bases are shared with TRBD1. V dropped 10 bases and J dropped 0; count of bases not matched to a gene: 2. CDR1 and CDR2 (germline): LNHDA, SQIVND (reference sequence). The CDR3 has 12 amino acids. The CDR3 bases are TGTGCCACCACAGGGGGCTCCTACGAGCAGTACTTC. Translated, it gives CATTGGSYEQYF.

The chain couples TRBV5-4 to TRBJ2-7; TRBD1 matches 7 bases. CDR3 length equals 14 residues. The ends lost 4 bases at V and 1 base at J; junction bases unmatched: 5. Germline CDR1 and CDR2: SGHNT and YYREEE (reference sequence). This CDR3 reads CASSPRDRSYEQYF. The CDR3, as DNA: TGTGCCAGCAGCCCAAGGGACAGATCCTACGAGCAGTACTTC. Full variable domain (rest looked up from reference TRBV5-4 and TRBJ2-7): ETGVTQSPTHLIKTRGQQVTLRCSSQSGHNTVSWYQQALGQGPQFIFQYYREEENGRGNFPPRFSGLQFPNYSSELNVNALELDDSALYLCASSPRDRSYEQYFGPGTRLTVT.

V gene TRBV30 combines with J gene TRBJ2-1; perhaps TRBD1 as D (6 bases). V gave up 0 bases and J gave up 12 bases, with 18 bases separating them. Per germline, CDR1 GTSNPN and CDR2 SVGIG (reference sequence). The CDR3 has 14 amino acids. The CDR3 sequence: CAWSVRTAPRGQFF. As DNA, the CDR3 is TGTGCCTGGAGTGTACGGACAGCTCCCCGAGGGCAGTTCTTC.

This clone was seen once. The gene calls are TRBV11-2 and TRBJ2-3, with 9 bases fitting TRBD2. Trimming took 4 bases from V and 3 from J; bases not matched to a gene: 5. CDR3 length equals 15 residues. Germline V gene data show CDR1 as SGHAT and CDR2 as FQNNGV. The CDR3 DNA reads as TGTGCCAGCAGCTCATTAGCGGGAGCGACAGATACGCAGTATTTT. As protein: CASSSLAGATDTQYF.

This rearrangement joins TRBV6-5 to TRBJ2-2, with D possibly TRBD2 on 5 matching bases. Germline V gene data show CDR1 as MNHEY and CDR2 as SVGAGI. The V gene lost 8 bases and the J gene lost 4 bases, with 17 bases spanning the gap. This CDR3 comprises 15 residues. This CDR3 is CASREARTGTGELFF. For the CDR3, the DNA is TGTGCCAGCCGAGAGGCCCGGACTGGCACCGGGGAGCTGTTTTTT.

The chain uses TRBV6-6 and TRBJ1-5; tentatively, D is TRBD1 (5 bases). The germline V and J ends were trimmed by 2 bases and 0 bases, with 8 bases remaining between them. Germline loops: CDR1 MNHNY, CDR2 SVGAGI (reference sequence). This CDR3 contains 15 residues. The CDR3 DNA reads TGTGCCAGCAGTTACGGGGGAGGTAGCAATCAGCCCCAGCATTTT. Translating it yields CASSYGGGSNQPQHF.

The chain joins TRBV28 to TRBJ2-1, with 9 bases identical to TRBD2. With 6 bases clipped from V and 7 bases from J, the junction kept 7 bases outside the gene matches. The CDR3 runs to 14 residues. CDR1 MDHEN and CDR2 SYDVKM come from the germline V gene. The CDR3 sequence is CASSLGLARNEQFF. The DNA of the CDR3 is TGTGCCAGCAGCCTCGGACTAGCGCGGAATGAGCAGTTCTTC.

The chain links TRBV6-5 to TRBJ1-2; tentative D call: TRBD1 (6 bases). V lost 4 bases, J lost 8 bases, and 17 bases lay in between. Germline CDR1 reads MNHEY; CDR2 reads SVGAGI. This CDR3 region has 14 residues. CDR3 region: CASSFGGAFGGYTF. The CDR3 DNA is TGTGCCAGCAGTTTTGGGGGCGCTTTTGGAGGCTACACCTTC.

The CDR3 DNA is TGTGCCAGCAGTACCACGGGACAGCCTTATGGCTACACCTTC. Translating it yields CASSTTGQPYGYTF. The chain joins TRBV28 to TRBJ1-2; 7 bases match TRBD1. CDR1 and CDR2 (germline): MDHEN, SYDVKM. The CDR3 is 14 amino acids. Trimming cost V 5 bases and J 5 bases; bases outside gene matches: 8.

The chain couples TRBV28 to TRBJ1-1, with 8 nucleotides matching TRBD1. From germline, CDR1 is MDHEN and CDR2 SYDVKM. Germline trimming cut 6 bases from V and 2 bases from J; bases unmatched to any gene: 8. CDR3 length equals 15 residues. The CDR3 loop is CASRRPGQVNTEAFF. The CDR3 coding sequence is TGTGCCAGCAGGCGACCGGGACAGGTTAACACTGAAGCTTTCTTT.

The gene calls are TRBV21-1 and TRBJ1-5. TRBV21-1 is annotated as a pseudogene. This CDR3 has 14 amino acids. CDR3 in amino acids: CASSKETGREPQHF. The CDR3 DNA sequence: TGTGCCAGCAGCAAAGAAACGGGAAGGGAGCCCCAGCATTTT.

V usage is TRBV6-1 and J usage is TRBJ1-3; the match to TRBD1 covers 9 bases. V trimming: 5 bases; J trimming: 0 bases; junction bases outside the gene matches: 5. The CDR3 is 16 amino acids. Germline CDR1 reads MNHNS; CDR2 reads SASEGT. As DNA, the CDR3 is TGTGCCAGCAGTAAAGGGACAGGGAACTCTGGAAACACCATATATTTT. This translates into CASSKGTGNSGNTIYF.

The V and J genes are TRBV7-6 and TRBJ2-3; 7 bases agree with TRBD1. Germline trimming cut 6 bases from V and 2 bases from J; bases unmatched to any gene: 20. The CDR3 extends over 19 amino acids. The germline V gene encodes CDR1 SGHVS and CDR2 FNYEAQ. CDR3 sequence (DNA): TGTGCCAGCAGACGTTCACCGCACCTCGACAGGGCTACCACAGATACGCAGTATTTT. Amino acids: CASRRSPHLDRATTDTQYF.

V usage is TRBV7-2 and J usage is TRBJ1-1, with a tentative D call TRBD1 (6 bases). V was shortened by 5 bases and J by 6 bases, with 16 bases between the two germline ends. Germline loops: CDR1 SGHTA, CDR2 FQGNSA. The CDR3 extends over 14 amino acids. The CDR3, as DNA: TGTGCCAGCAGCCCATCCACAGGGACCCCTGAAGCTTTCTTT. This codes for CASSPSTGTPEAFF.

The chain has TRBV10-3 and TRBJ2-2; 7 bases map to TRBD1. With V trimmed by 11 bases and J by 3 bases, 9 bases remained unmatched. The CDR3 consists of 14 residues. Looked up from germline, CDR1 is ENHRY and CDR2 is SYGVKD. The DNA of the CDR3 is TGTGCCGTCCACAGGGGTACGGACACCGGGGAGCTGTTTTTT. Its protein is CAVHRGTDTGELFF.

Of note for this clone: At one of its ends the junction is not consistent with the germline gene, which may arise from a read error. This chain joins TRBV5-4 and TRBJ2-1; tentatively, D is TRBD2 (6 bases). The CDR3 has 13 residues. Germline V gives CDR1 SGHNT, CDR2 YYREEE (reference sequence). This CDR3 is CASSLEAGRGLLF. The CDR3 nucleotides read TGTGCCAGCAGCTTGGAGGCGGGAAGGGGCCTGCTCTTC.